This T cell receptor beta chain is from a study of spatial heterogeneity in lung cancer. Whole-study results and caveats: There were more appearances of ubiquitous expanded tumor TCRs in blood at resection than at follow-up.

TCRdb reanalysed the 5' RACE reads using MiXCR and keeps one entry per CDR3 protein. The sample includes about 20,000 distinct CDR3 sequences, around 19% of them seen just once. In this sample, this clonotype turned up many times. The antigen remains undetermined. Germline V gene lookup returns CDR1 SEHNR and CDR2 FQNEAQ (reference sequence). The length of the CDR3 is 12 residues. Trimming removed 5 bases from V and 8 bases from J, with 10 bases in between. This sample's time point: sample taken at primary tumor resection. Whole RNA, which was extracted from tumor, nontumor lung tissue or frozen PBMC, was sequenced without any cell sorting.

The V and J genes are TRBV7-9 and TRBJ2-1, with unresolved D. Sample: PBMCs, taken at surgery. The sequence came from a male donor with early-stage non-small cell lung cancer. The CDR3 protein is CASSGNADEQFF. CDR3 DNA: TGTGCCAGCAGCGGAAACGCCGATGAGCAGTTCTTC.